The next 24 T cell receptor beta chains were all read from a single sample in a study of blood T cells in healthy people across ages. Next came a second PCR, run for about 7 to 12 cycles, which used a sample-barcoded 5' primer along with a J-beta primer mix. Each CDR3 protein is one row after TCRdb ran MiXCR on the 5' RACE reads. The repertoire has hundreds of thousands of distinct CDR3 sequences, 35% to 45% of them found once; the top ten carry under 25%. Sequencing was done on a sample of blood. The origin of the receptors is a woman in her sixties in good health.

Only a few counts were recorded for this clonotype. The V and J genes are TRBV5-6 and TRBJ1-1; D is unclear. The germline gives CDR1 SGHDT, CDR2 YYEEEE. V gave up 1 base and J gave up 0 bases, with 13 bases separating them. This CDR3 contains 16 residues. The CDR3 sequence is CASSLMGSGMNTEAFF. CDR3 nucleotides: TGTGCCAGCAGCTTGATGGGATCGGGGATGAACACTGAAGCTTTCTTT.

The rearrangement joins TRBV7-9 to TRBJ2-7, with D maybe TRBD2 (5 bases). V was shortened by 3 bases and J by 6 bases, with 12 bases between the two germline ends. The CDR3 spans 13 residues. CDR1 is SEHNR, CDR2 FQNEAQ, per germline (reference sequence). The DNA of the CDR3 is TGTGCCAGCAGCTTTACTAGTGGTCGCGAGCAGTACTTC. Protein sequence: CASSFTSGREQYF.

The chain recombines TRBV7-3 with TRBJ2-1; D is perhaps TRBD1 (5 bases). Germline V CDR1 and CDR2: SGHTA, FQGTGA. The CDR3 is 14 residues long. The ends were cut back, 4 bases at V and 0 bases at J, with 7 bases in the middle. CDR3 DNA sequence: TGTGCCAGCAGCTCTCAGGGCTCCTACAATGAGCAGTTCTTC. This encodes CASSSQGSYNEQFF.

V usage is TRBV12-3 or TRBV12-4 and J usage is TRBJ1-5; 11 bases map to TRBD1. The CDR3 is 15 amino acids. V gave up 5 bases and J gave up 8 bases; unmatched junction bases: 8. The CDR3 loop is CASSTRDRGSEPQHF. As DNA, the CDR3 is TGTGCCAGCAGTACTCGGGACAGGGGGTCAGAGCCCCAGCATTTT.

The V call is TRBV3-1, the J call TRBJ1-5; D is possibly TRBD1 (5 bases). Germline V gene sequence: CDR1 LGHDT, CDR2 YNNKEL (reference sequence). The CDR3 sequence is 15 residues long. V lost 1 base and J 1 base, leaving 8 bases between the germline ends. The CDR3 reads CASSQGYRSNQPQHF. The CDR3 nucleotides are TGTGCCAGCAGCCAAGGATACAGGAGCAATCAGCCCCAGCATTTT.

This clonotype was seen a handful of times. The chain recombines TRBV29-1 with TRBJ2-7; D is unresolved. Germline-derived CDR1 and CDR2 are SQVTM and ANQGSEA. The V end lost 2 bases, the J end lost 7 bases, and 15 bases lay between the germline ends. This CDR3 is 13 amino acids long. The CDR3 sequence: CSVESGTGREQYF. The CDR3 coding sequence is TGCAGCGTTGAAAGTGGTACCGGACGAGAGCAGTACTTC.

The table lists this clonotype with a few counts. V gene TRBV7-3 combines with J gene TRBJ2-3, with 9 positions matching TRBD1. With 5 bases clipped from V and 4 bases from J, the junction kept 4 bases outside the gene matches. Germline CDR1 reads SGHTA; CDR2 reads FQGTGA. CDR3 length: 14 amino acids. CDR3 bases: TGTGCCAGCAGCACCGGACAGGGGTCAGATACGCAGTATTTT. Encoded protein: CASSTGQGSDTQYF.

This clonotype has ten or more counts. This sequence joins TRBV27 and TRBJ1-4; D unclear. Germline assignment: CDR1 MNHEY and CDR2 SMNVEV (reference sequence). CDR3 size: 16 residues. Trimming took 8 bases from V and 5 from J, leaving 21 bases between them. For the CDR3, the DNA is TGTGCCAGCCAGAGGGTTCCCACTACTATGAATGAAAAACTGTTTTTT. Its translation: CASQRVPTTMNEKLFF.

The chain couples TRBV7-2 to TRBJ2-7, with D possibly called TRBD1 or TRBD2 (6 bases each). V lost 4 bases to trimming and J lost 1 base, with 20 bases between them. Per germline, CDR1 SGHTA and CDR2 FQGNSA. This CDR3 has 17 amino acids. CDR3 region: CASSSQGGRNHSYEQYF. Here the CDR3 DNA reads TGTGCCAGCAGCTCTCAAGGGGGGCGCAACCATTCCTACGAGCAGTACTTC.

The V and J genes are TRBV20-1 and TRBJ1-1; D is unresolved. The germline V gene has CDR1 DFQATT and CDR2 SNEGSKA (reference sequence). The length of the CDR3 is 14 residues. Trimming stripped 3 bases from V and 1 base from J, with 12 bases between. CDR3 amino acids: CSASSFPRNTEAFF. The DNA of the CDR3 is TGCAGTGCTAGTTCGTTCCCGAGGAACACTGAAGCTTTCTTT.

The V gene is TRBV4-1, the J gene TRBJ2-5, with TRBD2 identical over 11 bases. After removal of 0 bases from V and 7 bases from J, the junction contained 7 bases not matched to a gene. This CDR3 contains 16 residues. Germline V gene data show CDR1 as MGHRA and CDR2 as YSYEKL. CDR3 region: CASSQELAGESGTQYF. The DNA of the CDR3 is TGCGCCAGCAGCCAAGAACTAGCGGGAGAGAGTGGGACCCAGTACTTC.

The chain joins TRBV4-2 to TRBJ2-5; 7 bases are a match to TRBD1. CDR1 is LGHNA and CDR2 is YNFKEQ in the germline V gene. V lost 1 base, J lost 2 bases, and 4 bases stayed unmatched. The CDR3 consists of 15 residues. The chain's CDR3 is CASSQGQGNQETQYF. As DNA, the CDR3 is TGTGCCAGCAGCCAAGGACAGGGCAATCAAGAGACCCAGTACTTC.

This clonotype was seen ten or more times. This chain uses TRBV12-3 or TRBV12-4 with TRBJ2-1; no definite D call. This CDR3 region has 11 residues. Trimming removed 1 base at V and 10 bases at J, with 5 bases between. CDR3 sequence: CASSLGREQFF. The CDR3 nucleotides read TGTGCCAGCAGTTTAGGCAGGGAGCAGTTCTTC.

The V call is TRBV28, the J call TRBJ2-3, with D unresolved. Trimming pared 6 bases from V and 6 bases from J, leaving 16 bases between. This CDR3 contains 14 residues. Germline V gene lookup returns CDR1 MDHEN and CDR2 SYDVKM. The CDR3 region has the DNA TGTGCCAGCAGACACCCCGGTTCTGGGGATACGCAGTATTTT. It translates to CASRHPGSGDTQYF.

The gene calls are TRBV2 and TRBJ2-7; D may be TRBD2 (5 bases). V was cut by 7 bases and J by 0 bases, with 16 bases left in between. Germline V CDR1 and CDR2: SNHLY, FYNNEI. The CDR3 covers 15 residues. CDR3 in DNA: TGTGCCAGCATCGACTCGTCGAGGGCCTCCTACGAGCAGTACTTC. Translation gives CASIDSSRASYEQYF. The full variable domain, its missing parts supplied by reference TRBV2 and TRBJ2-7, is EPEVTQTPSHQVTQMGQEVILRCVPISNHLYFYWYRQILGQKVEFLVSFYNNEISEKSEIFDDQFSVERPDGSNFTLKIRSTKLEDSAMYFCASIDSSRASYEQYFGPGTRLTVT.

Only a few counts were recorded for this clonotype. The chain links TRBV14 to TRBJ2-3; no firm D call. The CDR3 runs to 11 residues. Trimming took off 6 bases at V and 6 bases at J, with 7 bases between the two ends. Germline V CDR1 and CDR2: SGHDN, FVKESK. The CDR3 DNA sequence: TGTGCCAGCAGAGGGTTGGATACGCAGTATTTT. Protein sequence: CASRGLDTQYF.

The chain combines TRBV7-6 with TRBJ2-1, with D tentatively TRBD2 (6 bases). Germline assignment: CDR1 SGHVS and CDR2 FNYEAQ. V lost 4 bases and J lost 10, with 20 bases in between. This CDR3 region has 15 residues. The CDR3 nucleotides read TGTGCCAGCAGCTATAGCGGACGGCCGGTGAACGAGCAGTTCTTC. As protein: CASSYSGRPVNEQFF. Variable domain in full (rest from reference TRBV7-6 and TRBJ2-1): GAGVSQSPRYKVTKRGQDVALRCDPISGHVSLYWYRQALGQGPEFLTYFNYEAQQDKSGLPNDRFSAERPEGSISTLTIQRTEQRDSAMYRCASSYSGRPVNEQFFGPGTRLTVL.

This clonotype was seen more than once but under ten times. The chain combines TRBV10-3 with TRBJ2-1; D uncertain. The CDR3 extends over 16 amino acids. Looked up from germline, CDR1 is ENHRY and CDR2 is SYGVKD. Between the trimmed V and J ends, which lost 0 bases and 4 bases, there was a span of 13 bases. The CDR3 sequence is CAISESVRDLYNEQFF. The CDR3 coding sequence is TGTGCCATCAGTGAGTCTGTGAGAGACTTGTACAATGAGCAGTTCTTC.

V and J are TRBV6-4 and TRBJ2-1; tentatively, D is TRBD1 (5 bases). The V gene lost 5 bases and the J gene lost 4 bases, with 18 bases spanning the gap. The germline V gene has CDR1 MRHNA and CDR2 SNTAGT. CDR3 length: 16 amino acids. This chain's CDR3 is CASSSRITRDYNEQFF. The CDR3 coding sequence is TGTGCCAGCAGTTCCAGGATCACCAGGGATTACAATGAGCAGTTCTTC.

This clonotype was seen once. The chain joins TRBV20-1 to TRBJ2-7; the D is unclear. The end of the DNA fits TRBJ2-5 better, so the J call may be wrong. Germline loops: CDR1 DFQATT, CDR2 SNEGSKA (reference sequence). The CDR3 runs to 13 residues. CDR3 sequence: CSASVGEIETQYF. CDR3 in DNA: TGCAGTGCTTCCGTTGGGGAAATAGAGACCCAGTACTTC.

The genes are TRBV28 and TRBJ1-1, with 8 nucleotides matching TRBD1. Germline CDR1 is MDHEN and CDR2 is SYDVKM. Unmatched junction bases numbered 10, after V lost 6 bases and J lost 7 bases. The CDR3 length is 14 residues. The CDR3 region has the DNA TGTGCCAGCAGCCTTAACAGGGGGTGGGGTGAAGCTTTCTTT. Translation: CASSLNRGWGEAFF.

In this sample, this clonotype turned up a few times. One junction end disagrees with the germline gene, perhaps due to a read error. The J gene is TRBJ2-1, the V gene TRBV10-2, with 9 bases lining up with TRBD2. Germline CDR1 reads WSHSY; CDR2 reads SAAADI. The CDR3 runs 14 residues. CDR3 region: CAGRGALREGEQFF. The CDR3 DNA sequence: TGCGCCGGCAGGGGGGCGTTGCGGGAGGGTGAGCAGTTCTTC.

This clonotype was seen at least ten times. The chain employs TRBV6-2 or TRBV6-3 and TRBJ2-1; 13 nucleotides line up with TRBD2. V was clipped by 4 bases and J by 6 bases; unmatched bases: 6. Looked up from germline, CDR1 is MNHEY and CDR2 is SVGEGT. This CDR3 contains 16 residues. CDR3 protein: CASSFGLAGVVNEQFF. The CDR3 region has the DNA TGTGCCAGCAGTTTCGGACTAGCGGGAGTTGTCAATGAGCAGTTCTTC.

This clonotype was counted a few times. The chain has TRBV29-1 and TRBJ2-7; weak D call: TRBD2 (6 bases). CDR1 is SQVTM and CDR2 is ANQGSEA in the germline V gene. Trimming stripped 1 base from V and 3 bases from J, with 16 bases between. CDR3 size: 15 residues. CDR3 region: CSVEAGQGGVYEQYF. The CDR3 DNA reads TGCAGCGTTGAAGCCGGGCAGGGAGGAGTCTACGAGCAGTACTTC.